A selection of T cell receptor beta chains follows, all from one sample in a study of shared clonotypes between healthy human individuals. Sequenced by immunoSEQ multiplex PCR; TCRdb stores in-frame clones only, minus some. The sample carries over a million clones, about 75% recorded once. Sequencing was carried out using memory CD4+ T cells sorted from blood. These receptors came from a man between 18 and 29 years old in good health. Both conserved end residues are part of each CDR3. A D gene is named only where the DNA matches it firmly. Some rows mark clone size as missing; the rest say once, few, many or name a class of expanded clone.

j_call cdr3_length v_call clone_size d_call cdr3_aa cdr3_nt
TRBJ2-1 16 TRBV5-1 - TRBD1 CASSSTGGLGYNEQFF TGCGCCAGCAGCTCTACAGGGGGTTTAGGGTACAATGAGCAGTTCTTC
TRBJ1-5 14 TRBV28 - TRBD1 CASSFGQVGQPQHF TGTGCCAGCAGTTTTGGACAGGTCGGGCAGCCCCAGCATTTT
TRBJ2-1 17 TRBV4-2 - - CASSQDLDGASYNEQFF TGTGCCAGCAGCCAAGATCTTGACGGTGCCTCCTACAATGAGCAGTTCTTC
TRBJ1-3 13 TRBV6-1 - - CASRAGSGNTIYF TGTGCCAGCAGGGCGGGGTCTGGAAACACCATATATTTT
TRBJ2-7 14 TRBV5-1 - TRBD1 CASSSGQTHYEQYF TGCGCCAGCAGCTCGGGACAGACCCACTACGAGCAGTACTTC
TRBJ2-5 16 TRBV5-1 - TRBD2 CASSAGTSGSGETQYF TGCGCCAGCAGCGCCGGGACTAGCGGGAGCGGAGAGACCCAGTACTTC
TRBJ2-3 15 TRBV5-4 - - CASSNQGKGEDTQYF TGTGCCAGCAGCAACCAGGGAAAAGGGGAAGATACGCAGTATTTT
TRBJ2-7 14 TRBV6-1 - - CASSVELLSYEQYF TGTGCCAGCAGTGTAGAACTGCTCTCCTACGAGCAGTACTTC
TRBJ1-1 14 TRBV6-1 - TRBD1 CASDRGQGDTEAFF TGTGCCAGCGACAGGGGGCAGGGGGACACTGAAGCTTTCTTT
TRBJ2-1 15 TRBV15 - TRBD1 CATSREPGGYNEQFF TGTGCCACCAGCAGAGAACCAGGGGGCTACAATGAGCAGTTCTTC
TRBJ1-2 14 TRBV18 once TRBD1 CASSPIGTGDGYTF TGTGCCAGCTCACCAATAGGGACAGGGGATGGCTACACCTTC
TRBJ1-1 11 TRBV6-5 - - CATVKNTEAFF TGTGCCACCGTAAAGAACACTGAAGCTTTCTTT
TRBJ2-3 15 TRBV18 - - CASSTMGAREDTQYF TGTGCCAGCTCAACTATGGGCGCTCGGGAGGATACGCAGTATTTT